These 8 T cell receptor beta chains share one sample of origin, sequenced in a study of response to subunit inactivated influenza vaccine. TCRdb analysed the RT-PCR reads with MiXCR anew, one entry per CDR3 protein. The table lists about 500,000 distinct CDR3 sequences, approximately 15% of them singletons. The source was CD4+ T cells sorted from PBMCs, collected less than 30 months after vaccination. The receptors come from a man in his fifties or sixties who received an inactivated influenza vaccine.

This clonotype appeared a few times. CDR3 sequence reads: CASSHGQGDSPLHF. As DNA, the CDR3 is TGTGCCAGCAGTCACGGACAGGGTGATTCACCCCTCCACTTT. The chain couples TRBV6-5 to TRBJ1-6; 8 bases agree with TRBD1. The CDR3 is 14 residues long. Germline CDR1 is MNHEY and CDR2 is SVGAGI. The ends lost 5 bases at V and 8 bases at J; junction bases unmatched: 5.

J is TRBJ1-1 and V is TRBV6-1; D is unresolved. The germline V and J ends were trimmed by 6 bases and 1 base, with 15 bases remaining between them. The CDR3 has 15 amino acids. Germline V gene sequence: CDR1 MNHNS, CDR2 SASEGT. This CDR3 is CASRHTATWNTEAFF. The CDR3 DNA sequence: TGTGCCAGCAGACACACGGCTACTTGGAACACTGAAGCTTTCTTT.

The sample holds one count of this clonotype. The J gene is TRBJ2-3, the V gene TRBV4-1, with D unresolved. The CDR3 length is 16 residues. CDR1 MGHRA and CDR2 YSYEKL come from the germline V gene. Trimming stripped 4 bases from V and 0 bases from J, with 14 bases between. The DNA for the CDR3 is TGCGCCAGCAGCCGGTGGAGACTGGGAAGCACAGATACGCAGTATTTT. Translating gives CASSRWRLGSTDTQYF.

This clonotype was recorded many times. This sequence joins TRBV29-1 and TRBJ2-7; weak D call: TRBD1 (6 bases). V lost 7 bases and J 0 bases, leaving 16 bases between the germline ends. CDR1 and CDR2 (germline): SQVTM, ANQGSEA. CDR3 length equals 14 residues. The CDR3 nucleotides are TGCAGCGCCCGGACAGCCTGGAACTCCTACGAGCAGTACTTC. It encodes CSARTAWNSYEQYF.

This clonotype was counted a few times. This chain links TRBV28 with TRBJ1-2; D perhaps matches TRBD1 (6 bases). The V end lost 5 bases, the J end lost 4 bases, and 17 bases lay between the germline ends. Looked up from germline, CDR1 is MDHEN and CDR2 is SYDVKM. The CDR3 contains 15 residues. The CDR3 DNA sequence: TGTGCCAGCAGTCTGACTCCCCGAGGGGGCTATGGCTACACCTTC. It encodes CASSLTPRGGYGYTF.

This clonotype was seen a handful of times. This chain links TRBV29-1 with TRBJ2-1, with 8 bases lining up with TRBD2. The ends lost 8 bases at V and 3 bases at J; junction bases unmatched: 15. Germline CDR1 and CDR2: SQVTM and ANQGSEA. The CDR3 totals 16 residues. CDR3 sequence (DNA): TGCAGCCTATCCCCGCCCGGCGGGGGGTTCTACAATGAGCAGTTCTTC. Protein sequence: CSLSPPGGGFYNEQFF.

The rearrangement joins TRBV28 to TRBJ2-7, with 8 bases that match TRBD1. CDR1 and CDR2 from the germline V gene are MDHEN and SYDVKM. The CDR3 consists of 14 residues. The V segment lost 3 bases and the J segment 8 bases; nucleotides outside the gene matches: 9. The CDR3 DNA follows: TGTGCCAGCAGTTTCCTGTACCGGGACAGGAAGCAGTACTTC. This codes for CASSFLYRDRKQYF.

The V gene is TRBV7-8, the J gene TRBJ2-7, with TRBD1 identical over 7 bases. V dropped 5 bases and J dropped 2; count of bases not matched to a gene: 12. Germline V gene sequence: CDR1 SGHVS, CDR2 FQNEAQ. The CDR3 spans 16 residues. The CDR3 loop is CASSLTSGTVPYEQYF. CDR3 coding DNA: TGTGCCAGCAGCCTCACCTCCGGGACAGTCCCCTACGAGCAGTACTTC.